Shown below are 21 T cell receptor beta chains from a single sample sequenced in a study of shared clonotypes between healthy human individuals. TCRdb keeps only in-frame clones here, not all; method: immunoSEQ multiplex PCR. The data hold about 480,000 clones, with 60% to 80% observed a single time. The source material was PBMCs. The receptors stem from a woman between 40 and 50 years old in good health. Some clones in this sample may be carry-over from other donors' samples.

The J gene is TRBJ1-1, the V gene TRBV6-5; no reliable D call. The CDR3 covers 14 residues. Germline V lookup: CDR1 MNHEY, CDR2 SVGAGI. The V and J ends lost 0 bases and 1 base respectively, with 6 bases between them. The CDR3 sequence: CASSYSGRNTEAFF. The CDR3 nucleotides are TGTGCCAGCAGTTACTCGGGGAGGAACACTGAAGCTTTCTTT.

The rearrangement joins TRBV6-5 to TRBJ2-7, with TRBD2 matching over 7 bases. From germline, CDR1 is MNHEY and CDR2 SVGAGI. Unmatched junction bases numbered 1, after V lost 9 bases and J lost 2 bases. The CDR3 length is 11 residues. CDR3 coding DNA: TGTGCCAGTGGGACTACCTACGAGCAGTACTTC. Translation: CASGTTYEQYF.

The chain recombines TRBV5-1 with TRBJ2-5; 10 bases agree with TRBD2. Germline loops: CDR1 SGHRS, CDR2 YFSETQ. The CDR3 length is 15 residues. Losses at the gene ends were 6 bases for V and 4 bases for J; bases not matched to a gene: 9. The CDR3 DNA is TGCGCCAGCATTCCGGGACTAGCGCCATCAGAGACCCAGTACTTC. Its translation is CASIPGLAPSETQYF.

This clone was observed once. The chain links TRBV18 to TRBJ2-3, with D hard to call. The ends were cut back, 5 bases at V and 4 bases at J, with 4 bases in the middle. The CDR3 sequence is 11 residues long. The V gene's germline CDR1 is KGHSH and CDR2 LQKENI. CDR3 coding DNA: TGTGCCAGCTCATATGCAGATACGCAGTATTTT. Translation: CASSYADTQYF.

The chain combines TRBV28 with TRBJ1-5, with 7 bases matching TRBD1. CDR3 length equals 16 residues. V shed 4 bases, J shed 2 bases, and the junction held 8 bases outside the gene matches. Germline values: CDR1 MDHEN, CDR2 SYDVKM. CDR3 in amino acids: CASSSGQYSGNQPQHF. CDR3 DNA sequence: TGTGCCAGCAGTTCGGGACAGTATAGTGGCAATCAGCCCCAGCATTTT.

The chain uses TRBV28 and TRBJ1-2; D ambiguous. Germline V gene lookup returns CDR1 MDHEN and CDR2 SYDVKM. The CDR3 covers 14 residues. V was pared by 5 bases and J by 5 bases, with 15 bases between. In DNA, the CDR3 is TGTGCCAGCAGTCCCACACGGGGATTATATGGCTACACCTTC. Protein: CASSPTRGLYGYTF.

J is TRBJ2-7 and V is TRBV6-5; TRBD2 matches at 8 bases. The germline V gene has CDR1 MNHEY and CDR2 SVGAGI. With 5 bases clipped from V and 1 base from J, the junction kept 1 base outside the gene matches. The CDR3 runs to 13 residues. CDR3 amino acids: CASSVAGSYEQYF. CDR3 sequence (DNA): TGTGCCAGCAGTGTAGCGGGGTCCTACGAGCAGTACTTC.

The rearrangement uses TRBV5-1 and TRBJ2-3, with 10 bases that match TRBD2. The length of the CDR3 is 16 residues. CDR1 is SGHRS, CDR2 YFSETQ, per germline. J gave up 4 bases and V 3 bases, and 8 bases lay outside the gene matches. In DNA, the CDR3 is TGCGCCAGCAGCTATCTAGCGGGAGTAGGGTCAGATACGCAGTATTTT. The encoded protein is CASSYLAGVGSDTQYF. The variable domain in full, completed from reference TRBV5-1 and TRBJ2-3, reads KAGVTQTPRYLIKTRGQQVTLSCSPISGHRSVSWYQQTPGQGLQFLFEYFSETQRNKGNFPGRFSGRQFSNSRSEMNVSTLELGDSALYLCASSYLAGVGSDTQYFGPGTRLTVL.

The DNA for the CDR3 is TGTGCCAGCAGTCGATCTGGGACAACGAGCTCCTACGAGCAGTACTTC. Amino acids: CASSRSGTTSSYEQYF. This chain joins TRBV27 and TRBJ2-7, with TRBD1 as a possible D gene (6 bases). The CDR3 covers 16 residues. Looked up from germline, CDR1 is MNHEY and CDR2 is SMNVEV (reference sequence). With 5 bases removed from V and 0 bases from J, the gap between germline ends came to 17 bases.

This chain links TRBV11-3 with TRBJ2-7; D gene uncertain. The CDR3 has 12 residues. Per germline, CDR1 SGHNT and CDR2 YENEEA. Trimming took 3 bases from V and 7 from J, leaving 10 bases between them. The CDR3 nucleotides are TGTGCCAGCAGCTTGGGCCCGTCTGAGCAGTACTTC. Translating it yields CASSLGPSEQYF.

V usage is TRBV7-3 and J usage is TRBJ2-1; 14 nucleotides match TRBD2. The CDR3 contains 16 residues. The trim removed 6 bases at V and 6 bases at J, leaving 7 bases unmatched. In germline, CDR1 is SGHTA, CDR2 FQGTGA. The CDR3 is CASRNGGLAGVNEQFF. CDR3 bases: TGTGCCAGCAGGAACGGGGGACTAGCGGGAGTCAATGAGCAGTTCTTC.

The CDR3 here is CSVTTTSVGTGELFF. The CDR3 DNA reads as TGCAGCGTCACTACGACCAGTGTTGGGACCGGGGAGCTGTTTTTT. The V call is TRBV29-1, the J call TRBJ2-2; the D is unclear. The CDR3 extends over 15 amino acids. From germline, CDR1 is SQVTM and CDR2 ANQGSEA. The V end lost 6 bases, the J end lost 5 bases, and 19 bases lay between the germline ends.

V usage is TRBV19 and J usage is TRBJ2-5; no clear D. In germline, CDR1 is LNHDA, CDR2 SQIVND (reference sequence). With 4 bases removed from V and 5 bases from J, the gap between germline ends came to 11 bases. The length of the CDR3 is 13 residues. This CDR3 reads CASSKNLRETQYF. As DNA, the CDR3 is TGTGCCAGTAGTAAGAACCTACGGGAGACCCAGTACTTC.

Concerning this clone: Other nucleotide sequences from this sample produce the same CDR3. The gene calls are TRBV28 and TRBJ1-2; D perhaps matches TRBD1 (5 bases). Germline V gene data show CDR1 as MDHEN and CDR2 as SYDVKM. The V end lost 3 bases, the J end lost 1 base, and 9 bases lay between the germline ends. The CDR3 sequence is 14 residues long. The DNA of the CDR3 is TGTGCCAGCAGTTTGGGGCAGGATAACTATGGCTACACCTTC. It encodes CASSLGQDNYGYTF.

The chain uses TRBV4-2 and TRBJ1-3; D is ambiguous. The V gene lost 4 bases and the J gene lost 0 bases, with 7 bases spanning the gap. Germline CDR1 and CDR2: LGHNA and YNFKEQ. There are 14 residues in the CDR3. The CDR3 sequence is CASSLQGSGNTIYF. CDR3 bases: TGTGCCAGCAGCCTACAAGGCTCTGGAAACACCATATATTTT.

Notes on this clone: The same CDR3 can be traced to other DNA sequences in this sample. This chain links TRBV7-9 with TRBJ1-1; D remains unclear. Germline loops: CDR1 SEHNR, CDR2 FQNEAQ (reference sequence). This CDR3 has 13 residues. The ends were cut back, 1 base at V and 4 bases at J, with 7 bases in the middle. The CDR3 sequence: CASSLEGGTEAFF. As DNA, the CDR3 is TGTGCCAGCAGCTTAGAGGGTGGCACTGAAGCTTTCTTT.

The CDR3 nucleotides read TGTGCCAGCAGTTATCGAGCGGGCGAGCAGTACTTC. Its protein is CASSYRAGEQYF. The chain employs TRBV27 and TRBJ2-7; a possible D gene is TRBD2 (6 bases). The germline V gene has CDR1 MNHEY and CDR2 SMNVEV (reference sequence). CDR3 size: 12 residues. The V and J ends lost 4 bases and 6 bases respectively, with 10 bases between them.

In DNA form, the CDR3 reads TGTGCCAGCAGCCCGGGACAAAGCTACGAGCAGTACTTC. This encodes CASSPGQSYEQYF. The V gene is TRBV27, the J gene TRBJ2-7; weak D call: TRBD1 (6 bases). V was clipped by 6 bases and J by 3 bases, with 12 bases between them. The CDR3 has 13 residues. Germline V gene data show CDR1 as MNHEY and CDR2 as SMNVEV (reference sequence).

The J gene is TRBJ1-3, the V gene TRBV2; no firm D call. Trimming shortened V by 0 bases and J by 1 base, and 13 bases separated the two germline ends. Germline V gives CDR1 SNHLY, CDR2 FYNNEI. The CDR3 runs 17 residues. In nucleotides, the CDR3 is TGTGCCAGCAGTGAAGCGAGGGCATTCCCTTCTGGAAACACCATATATTTT. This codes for CASSEARAFPSGNTIYF.

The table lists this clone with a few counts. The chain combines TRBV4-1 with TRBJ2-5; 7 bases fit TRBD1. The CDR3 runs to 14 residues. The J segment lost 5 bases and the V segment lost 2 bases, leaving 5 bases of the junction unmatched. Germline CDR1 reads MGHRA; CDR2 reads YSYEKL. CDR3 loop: CASSQTGVRETQYF. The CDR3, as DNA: TGCGCCAGCAGCCAAACAGGGGTTCGCGAGACCCAGTACTTC.

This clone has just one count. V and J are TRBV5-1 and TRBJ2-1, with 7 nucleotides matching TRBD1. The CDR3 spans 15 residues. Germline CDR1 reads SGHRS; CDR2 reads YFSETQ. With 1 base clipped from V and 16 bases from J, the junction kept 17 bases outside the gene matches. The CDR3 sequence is CASSLSRNAGGAVFF. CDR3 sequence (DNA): TGCGCCAGCAGCTTGAGTCGGAACGCAGGGGGTGCGGTATTCTTC.